The sample holds many counts of the clone carrying this T cell receptor beta chain. The antigen is undetermined. Unique molecular identifiers featured in each of the TCR beta cDNA libraries. Each sample of about 0.95 to 10 million input T cells yielded roughly 500,000 cDNA molecules, so each molecule approximated one T cell. One entry per CDR3 protein results from TCRdb running MiXCR on the PCR reads. The data hold about 460,000 distinct CDR3 sequences, with 45% observed a single time. These data come from a study of post-analysis software for immune sequencing data. Overall study findings and caveats: Patients carried 5 or 6 TRBV segments more frequently than controls did, and TRBV5-6, TRBV5-1 and TRBV20-1 were among them. Compared with controls, patients showed significantly lower normalized Chao1 diversity.

The germline V gene encodes CDR1 ENHRY and CDR2 SYGVKD. V lost 0 bases and J 7 bases, leaving 13 bases between the germline ends. This CDR3 is 15 amino acids long. Sequences were obtained from blood. This chain links TRBV10-3 with TRBJ2-4, with a tentative D call TRBD2 (7 bases). The receptor's source is a girl aged 10-17 years with multiple sclerosis. This CDR3 is CAISESLGRGNIQYF. The DNA for the CDR3 is TGTGCCATCAGTGAGTCGCTGGGGAGGGGGAACATTCAGTACTTC.